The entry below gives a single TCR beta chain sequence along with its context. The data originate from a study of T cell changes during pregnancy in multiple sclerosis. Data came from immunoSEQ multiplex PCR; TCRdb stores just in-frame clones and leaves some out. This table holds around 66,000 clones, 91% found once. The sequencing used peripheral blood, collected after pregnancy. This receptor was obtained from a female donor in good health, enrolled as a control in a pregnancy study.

As DNA, the CDR3 is TGTGCCAGCAGCACGGGGGCGGGGGGAGCCTACGAGCAGTACTTC. It codes for CASSTGAGGAYEQYF. The chain couples TRBV4-2 to TRBJ2-7, with 8 bases matching TRBD2. This CDR3 has 15 amino acids. V trimming: 5 bases; J trimming: 2 bases; junction bases outside the gene matches: 8. CDR1 and CDR2 from the germline V gene are LGHNA and YNFKEQ.